The 2 T cell receptor beta chains listed next were all sequenced from one sample in a study of cytomegalovirus exposure and HLA in healthy donors. The PCR ran on 60 Vbeta and 13 Jbeta primers. Libraries were prepared by immunoSEQ multiplex PCR; TCRdb keeps only in-frame clonotypes and omits some of them. The data show 110,000 or so clones, approximately 82% seen once. Sample: PBMCs. The receptors stem from a man aged 40-49 years in good health and CMV-seropositive.

CDR3 bases: TGTGCCAGTTCCGGGAATAGCAATCAGCCCCAGCATTTT. This sequence encodes CASSGNSNQPQHF. This chain links TRBV19 with TRBJ1-5, with D hard to call. The CDR3 loop spans 13 amino acids. CDR1 and CDR2 from the germline V gene are LNHDA and SQIVND (reference sequence). V gave up 8 bases and J gave up 0 bases, with 8 bases separating them.

V usage is TRBV28 and J usage is TRBJ1-2; D unresolved. This CDR3 is built from 13 residues. Germline V gives CDR1 MDHEN, CDR2 SYDVKM. V was pared by 6 bases and J by 2 bases, with 10 bases between. CDR3 in DNA: TGTGCCAGCAGCGCCCCGGAGAACTATGGCTACACCTTC. The encoded protein is CASSAPENYGYTF.